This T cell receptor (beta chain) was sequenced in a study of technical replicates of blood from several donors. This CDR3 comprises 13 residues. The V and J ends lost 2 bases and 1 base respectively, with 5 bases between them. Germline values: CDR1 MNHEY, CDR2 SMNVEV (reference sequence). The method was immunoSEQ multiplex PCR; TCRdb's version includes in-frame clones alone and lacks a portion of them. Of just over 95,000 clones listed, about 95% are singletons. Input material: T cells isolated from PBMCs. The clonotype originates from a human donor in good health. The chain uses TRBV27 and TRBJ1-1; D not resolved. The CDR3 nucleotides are TGTGCCAGCAGTTTACAATGGAACACTGAAGCTTTCTTT. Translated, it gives CASSLQWNTEAFF.